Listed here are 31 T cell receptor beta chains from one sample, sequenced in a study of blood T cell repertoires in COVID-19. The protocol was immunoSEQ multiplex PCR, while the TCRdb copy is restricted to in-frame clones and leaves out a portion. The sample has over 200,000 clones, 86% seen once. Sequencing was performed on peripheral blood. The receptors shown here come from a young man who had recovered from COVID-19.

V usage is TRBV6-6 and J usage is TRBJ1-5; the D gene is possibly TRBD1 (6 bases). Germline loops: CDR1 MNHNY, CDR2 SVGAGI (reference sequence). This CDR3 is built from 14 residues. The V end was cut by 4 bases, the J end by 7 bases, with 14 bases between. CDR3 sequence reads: CASSSQYRVQPQHF. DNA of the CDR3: TGTGCCAGCAGTTCCCAGTACAGGGTCCAGCCCCAGCATTTT.

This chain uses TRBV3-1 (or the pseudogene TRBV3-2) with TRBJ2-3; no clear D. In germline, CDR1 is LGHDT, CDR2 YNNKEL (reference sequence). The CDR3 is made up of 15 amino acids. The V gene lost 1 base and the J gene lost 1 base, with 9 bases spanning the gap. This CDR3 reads CASSQVPRGTDTQYF. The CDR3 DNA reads TGTGCCAGCAGCCAAGTTCCTCGGGGCACAGATACGCAGTATTTT.

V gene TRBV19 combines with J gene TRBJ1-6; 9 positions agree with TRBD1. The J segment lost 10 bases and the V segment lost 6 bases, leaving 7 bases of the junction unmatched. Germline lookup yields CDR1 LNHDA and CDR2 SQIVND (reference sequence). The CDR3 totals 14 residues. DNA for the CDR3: TGTGCCAGTAGCAGGGGACAGGGAGGCTCACCCCTCCACTTT. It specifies CASSRGQGGSPLHF.

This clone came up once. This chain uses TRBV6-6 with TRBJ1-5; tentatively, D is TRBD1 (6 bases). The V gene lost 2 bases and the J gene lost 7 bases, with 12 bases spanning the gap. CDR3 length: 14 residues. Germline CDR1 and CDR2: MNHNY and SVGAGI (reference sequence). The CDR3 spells CASSYGGGRQPQHF. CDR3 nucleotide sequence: TGTGCCAGCAGTTACGGGGGGGGCCGGCAGCCCCAGCATTTT.

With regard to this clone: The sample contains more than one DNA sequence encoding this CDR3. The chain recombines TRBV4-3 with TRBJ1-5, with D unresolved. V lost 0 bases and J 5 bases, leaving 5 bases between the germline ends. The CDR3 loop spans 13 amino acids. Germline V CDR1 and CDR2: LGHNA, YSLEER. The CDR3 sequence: CASSQDRDQPQHF. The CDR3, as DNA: TGCGCCAGCAGCCAAGATCGAGATCAGCCCCAGCATTTT.

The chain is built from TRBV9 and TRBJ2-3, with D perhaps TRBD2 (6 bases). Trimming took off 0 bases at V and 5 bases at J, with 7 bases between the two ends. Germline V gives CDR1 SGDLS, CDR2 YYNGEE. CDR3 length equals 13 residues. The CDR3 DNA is TGTGCCAGCAGCGTAGCGCGGGGAGATACGCAGTATTTT. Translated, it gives CASSVARGDTQYF.

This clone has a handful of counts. DNA of the CDR3: TGTGCCAGCAGTTTAGGCCCTACGGGTCCGACCCTCCACTTT. Protein: CASSLGPTGPTLHF. This chain uses TRBV27 with TRBJ1-6, with D unresolved. CDR3 length: 14 amino acids. With 2 bases removed from V and 14 bases from J, the gap between germline ends came to 16 bases. Per the germline V gene, CDR1 is MNHEY and CDR2 is SMNVEV (reference sequence).

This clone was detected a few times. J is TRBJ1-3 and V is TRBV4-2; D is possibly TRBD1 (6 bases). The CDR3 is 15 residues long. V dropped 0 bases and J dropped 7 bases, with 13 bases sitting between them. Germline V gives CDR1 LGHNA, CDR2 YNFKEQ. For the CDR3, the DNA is TGTGCCAGCAGCCAAGATCAAGGGGGTTACAACACCATATATTTT. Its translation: CASSQDQGGYNTIYF.

Written as DNA, the CDR3 is TGTGCCAGCAGTTACCCGACAGGGCAAGGGACTGAAGCTTTCTTT. Translating it yields CASSYPTGQGTEAFF. V is TRBV6-5 and J is TRBJ1-1, with 7 nucleotides matching TRBD1. After removal of 2 bases from V and 5 bases from J, the junction contained 8 bases not matched to a gene. Germline CDR1 reads MNHEY; CDR2 reads SVGAGI. The CDR3 runs 15 residues.

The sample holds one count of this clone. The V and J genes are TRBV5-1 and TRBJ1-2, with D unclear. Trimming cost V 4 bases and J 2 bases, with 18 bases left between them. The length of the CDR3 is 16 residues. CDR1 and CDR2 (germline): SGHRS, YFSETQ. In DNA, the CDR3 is TGCGCCAGCAGCCAGAACTTTCCGACAAGAAACTATGGCTACACCTTC. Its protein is CASSQNFPTRNYGYTF.

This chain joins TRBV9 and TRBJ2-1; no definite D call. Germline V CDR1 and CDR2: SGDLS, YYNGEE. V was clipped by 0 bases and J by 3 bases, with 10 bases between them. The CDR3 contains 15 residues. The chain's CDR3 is CASSVDTSRYNEQFF. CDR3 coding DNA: TGTGCCAGCAGCGTAGACACCTCACGCTACAATGAGCAGTTCTTC.

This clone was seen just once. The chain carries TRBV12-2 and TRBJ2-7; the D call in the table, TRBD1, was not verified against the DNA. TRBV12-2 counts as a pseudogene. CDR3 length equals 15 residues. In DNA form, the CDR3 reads TGTGCAAGTCGACTCCGGGACAGGGTCTCCTACGAGCAGTACTTC. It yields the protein CASRLRDRVSYEQYF.

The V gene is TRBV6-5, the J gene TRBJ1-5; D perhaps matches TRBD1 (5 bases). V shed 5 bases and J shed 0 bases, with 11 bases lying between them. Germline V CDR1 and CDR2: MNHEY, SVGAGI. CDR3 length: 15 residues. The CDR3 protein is CASSRLGPSNQPQHF. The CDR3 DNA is TGTGCCAGCAGTCGTCTGGGGCCTAGCAATCAGCCCCAGCATTTT.

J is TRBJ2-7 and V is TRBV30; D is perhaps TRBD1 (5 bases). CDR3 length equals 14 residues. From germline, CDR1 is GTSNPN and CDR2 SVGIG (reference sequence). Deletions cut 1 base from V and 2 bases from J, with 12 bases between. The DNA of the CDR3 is TGTGCCTGGAGTGCAGACCTGGGGCCCTACGAGCAGTACTTC. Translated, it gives CAWSADLGPYEQYF.

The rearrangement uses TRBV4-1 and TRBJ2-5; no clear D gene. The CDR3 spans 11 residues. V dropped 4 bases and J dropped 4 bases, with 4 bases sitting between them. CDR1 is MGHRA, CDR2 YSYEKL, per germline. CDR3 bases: TGCGCCAGCAGCCGAGGAGAGACCCAGTACTTC. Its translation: CASSRGETQYF.

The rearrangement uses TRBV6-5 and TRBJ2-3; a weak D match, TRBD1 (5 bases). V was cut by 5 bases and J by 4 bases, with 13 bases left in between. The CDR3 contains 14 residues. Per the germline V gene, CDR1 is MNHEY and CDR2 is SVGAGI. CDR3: CASSTRVLADTQYF. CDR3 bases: TGTGCCAGCAGTACCAGGGTGCTGGCAGATACGCAGTATTTT.

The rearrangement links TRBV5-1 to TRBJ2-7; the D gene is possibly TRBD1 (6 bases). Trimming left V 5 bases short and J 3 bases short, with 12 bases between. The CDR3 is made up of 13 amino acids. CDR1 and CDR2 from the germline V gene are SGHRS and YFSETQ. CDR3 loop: CASRSTGLYEQYF. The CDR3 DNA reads TGCGCCAGCAGATCAACAGGGCTCTACGAGCAGTACTTC.

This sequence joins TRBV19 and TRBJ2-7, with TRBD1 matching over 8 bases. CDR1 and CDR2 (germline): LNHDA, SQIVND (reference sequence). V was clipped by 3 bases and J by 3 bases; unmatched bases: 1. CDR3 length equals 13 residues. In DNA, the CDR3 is TGTGCCAGTAGTATCGACAGGGGCTACGAGCAGTACTTC. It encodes CASSIDRGYEQYF.

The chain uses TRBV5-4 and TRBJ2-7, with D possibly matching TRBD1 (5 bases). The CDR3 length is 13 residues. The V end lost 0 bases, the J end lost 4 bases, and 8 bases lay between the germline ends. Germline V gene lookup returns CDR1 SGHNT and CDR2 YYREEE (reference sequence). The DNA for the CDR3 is TGTGCCAGCAGCTTGGACAAGGGGTACGAGCAGTACTTC. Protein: CASSLDKGYEQYF. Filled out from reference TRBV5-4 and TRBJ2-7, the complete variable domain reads ETGVTQSPTHLIKTRGQQVTLRCSSQSGHNTVSWYQQALGQGPQFIFQYYREEENGRGNFPPRFSGLQFPNYSSELNVNALELDDSALYLCASSLDKGYEQYFGPGTRLTVT.

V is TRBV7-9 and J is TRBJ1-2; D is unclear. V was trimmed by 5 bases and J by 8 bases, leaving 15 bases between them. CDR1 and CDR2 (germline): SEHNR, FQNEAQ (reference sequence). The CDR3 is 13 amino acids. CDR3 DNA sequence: TGTGCCAGCAGCCTTGAGGGAATGTGGGGCTACACCTTC. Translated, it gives CASSLEGMWGYTF. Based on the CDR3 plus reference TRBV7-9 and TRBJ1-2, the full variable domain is DTGVSQNPRHKITKRGQNVTFRCDPISEHNRLYWYRQTLGQGPEFLTYFQNEAQLEKSRLLSDRFSAERPKGSFSTLEIQRTEQGDSAMYLCASSLEGMWGYTFGSGTRLTVV.

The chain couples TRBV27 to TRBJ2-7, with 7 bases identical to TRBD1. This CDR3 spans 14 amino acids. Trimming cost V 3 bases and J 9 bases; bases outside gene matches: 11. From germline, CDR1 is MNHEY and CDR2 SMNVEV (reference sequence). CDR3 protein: CASSFGDRKTGQYF. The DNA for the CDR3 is TGTGCCAGCAGTTTCGGGGACAGAAAAACCGGGCAGTACTTC.

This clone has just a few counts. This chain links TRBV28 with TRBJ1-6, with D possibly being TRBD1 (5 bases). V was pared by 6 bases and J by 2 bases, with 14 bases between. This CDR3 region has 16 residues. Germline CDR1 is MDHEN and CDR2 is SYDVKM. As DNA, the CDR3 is TGTGCCAGCAGAGGTACTGGGGCCACCTATAATTCACCCCTCCACTTT. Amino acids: CASRGTGATYNSPLHF.

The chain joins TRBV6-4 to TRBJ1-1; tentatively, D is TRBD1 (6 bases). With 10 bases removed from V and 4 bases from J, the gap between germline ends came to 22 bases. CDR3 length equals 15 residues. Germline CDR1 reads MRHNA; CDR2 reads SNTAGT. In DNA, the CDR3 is TGTGCCACCTCTATAACCCCGCAGGGGATCACTGAAGCTTTCTTT. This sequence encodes CATSITPQGITEAFF.

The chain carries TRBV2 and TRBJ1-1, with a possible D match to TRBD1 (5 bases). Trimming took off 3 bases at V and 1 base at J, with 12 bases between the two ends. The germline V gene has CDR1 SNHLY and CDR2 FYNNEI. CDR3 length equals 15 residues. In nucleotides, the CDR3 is TGTGCCAGCAGTGACGAGACAGCTCAGAACACTGAAGCTTTCTTT. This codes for CASSDETAQNTEAFF.

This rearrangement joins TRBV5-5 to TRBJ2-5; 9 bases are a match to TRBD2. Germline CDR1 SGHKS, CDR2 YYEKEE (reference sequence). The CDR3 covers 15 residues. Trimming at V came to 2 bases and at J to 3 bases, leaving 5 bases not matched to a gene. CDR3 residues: CASSLRRLAEETQYF. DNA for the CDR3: TGTGCCAGCAGCTTAAGACGACTAGCGGAAGAGACCCAGTACTTC.

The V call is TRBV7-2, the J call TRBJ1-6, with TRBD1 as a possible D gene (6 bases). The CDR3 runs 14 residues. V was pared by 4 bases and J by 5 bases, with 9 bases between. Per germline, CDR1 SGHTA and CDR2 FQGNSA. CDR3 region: CASSWDIHNSPLHF. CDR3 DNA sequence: TGTGCCAGCAGCTGGGACATACATAATTCACCCCTCCACTTT.

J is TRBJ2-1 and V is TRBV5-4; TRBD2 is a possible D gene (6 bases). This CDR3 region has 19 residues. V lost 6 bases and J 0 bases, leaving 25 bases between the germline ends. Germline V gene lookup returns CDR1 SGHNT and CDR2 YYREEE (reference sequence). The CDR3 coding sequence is TGTGCCAGCACCCTGGGAGGTAGGGTAGAACAGAGCTCCTACAATGAGCAGTTCTTC. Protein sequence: CASTLGGRVEQSSYNEQFF.

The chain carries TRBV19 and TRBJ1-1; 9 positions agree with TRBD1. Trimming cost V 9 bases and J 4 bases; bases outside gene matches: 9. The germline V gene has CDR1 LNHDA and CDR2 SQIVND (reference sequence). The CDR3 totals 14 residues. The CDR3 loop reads CASFRDRESTEAFF. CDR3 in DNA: TGTGCCAGCTTTCGGGACAGGGAGAGCACTGAAGCTTTCTTT.

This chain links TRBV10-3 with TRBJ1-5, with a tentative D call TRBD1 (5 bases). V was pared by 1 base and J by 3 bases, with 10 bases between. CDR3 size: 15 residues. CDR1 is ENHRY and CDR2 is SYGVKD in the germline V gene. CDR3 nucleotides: TGTGCCATCAGTGAGTTGGGGGGACTCAATCAGCCCCAGCATTTT. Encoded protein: CAISELGGLNQPQHF.

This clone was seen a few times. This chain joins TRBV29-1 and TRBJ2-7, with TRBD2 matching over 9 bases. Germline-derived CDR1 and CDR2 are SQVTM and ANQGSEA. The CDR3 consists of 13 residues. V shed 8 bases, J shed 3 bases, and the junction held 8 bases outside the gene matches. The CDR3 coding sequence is TGCAGCTTTGCCCCGACTAGCGGCTACGAGCAGTACTTC. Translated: CSFAPTSGYEQYF.

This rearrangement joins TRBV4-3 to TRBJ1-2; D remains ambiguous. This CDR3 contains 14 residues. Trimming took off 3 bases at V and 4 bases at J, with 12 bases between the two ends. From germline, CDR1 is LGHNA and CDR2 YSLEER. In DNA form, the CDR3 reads TGCGCCAGCAGCCAGACCGGGGATGGCTATGGCTACACCTTC. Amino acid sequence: CASSQTGDGYGYTF.